Each of the 10 T cell receptor beta chains below was sequenced from the same sample in a study of blood T cell repertoires in COVID-19. Profiled with immunoSEQ multiplex PCR; TCRdb holds only in-frame clones, not every one. The sample has some 230,000 clones; around 87% are singletons. The sequencing sample was made of PBMCs or T cells enriched from blood (not recorded which). The receptors originated from a woman aged 18-29 years in a cohort exposed to, infected with or recovered from COVID-19 (not recorded which).

The rearrangement links TRBV12-3 or TRBV12-4 to TRBJ1-6; D remains unclear. This CDR3 region has 13 residues. V lost 6 bases to trimming and J lost 14 bases, with 17 bases between them. CDR3 region: CASSRSFGEALHF. The CDR3 bases are TGTGCCAGCAGCCGGTCGTTCGGAGAAGCCCTCCACTTT.

This chain uses TRBV7-8 with TRBJ1-1, with a possible D match to TRBD1 (5 bases). Germline V lookup: CDR1 SGHVS, CDR2 FQNEAQ. The CDR3 is 15 amino acids. Trimming took 4 bases from V and 2 from J, leaving 14 bases between them. The CDR3 nucleotides read TGTGCCAGCAGCTCCGGGTGGGGGGGAAACACTGAAGCTTTCTTT. This gives the protein CASSSGWGGNTEAFF.

The chain has TRBV5-1 and TRBJ2-1, with 10 bases fitting TRBD1. The CDR3 extends over 15 amino acids. The ends lost 2 bases at V and 9 bases at J; junction bases unmatched: 8. The V gene's germline CDR1 is SGHRS and CDR2 YFSETQ. Written as DNA, the CDR3 is TGCGCCAGCAGCTTCCTCGACAGGGGGCTTGGTGAGCAGTTCTTC. It codes for CASSFLDRGLGEQFF. The full variable domain, with the rest looked up from reference TRBV5-1 and TRBJ2-1, is KAGVTQTPRYLIKTRGQQVTLSCSPISGHRSVSWYQQTPGQGLQFLFEYFSETQRNKGNFPGRFSGRQFSNSRSEMNVSTLELGDSALYLCASSFLDRGLGEQFFGPGTRLTVL.

The chain joins TRBV29-1 to TRBJ1-1; a possible D gene is TRBD1 (5 bases). The V end was cut by 4 bases, the J end by 3 bases, with 15 bases between. This CDR3 spans 14 amino acids. Germline CDR1 SQVTM, CDR2 ANQGSEA. CDR3 in DNA: TGCAGCGTTGGCGGGGGGTCAAGGGACACTGAAGCTTTCTTT. Translating it yields CSVGGGSRDTEAFF.

A single count supports this clone. The chain combines TRBV6-2 or TRBV6-3 with TRBJ1-1; 8 bases line up with TRBD1. Germline V lookup: CDR1 MNHEY, CDR2 SVGEGT. The CDR3 consists of 15 residues. Trimming cost V 5 bases and J 1 base; bases outside gene matches: 6. The CDR3 protein is CASSTGTGANTEAFF. CDR3 nucleotide sequence: TGTGCCAGCAGTACCGGGACAGGAGCGAACACTGAAGCTTTCTTT.

V is TRBV2 and J is TRBJ2-1; weak D call: TRBD2 (5 bases). Germline CDR1 reads SNHLY; CDR2 reads FYNNEI. V was clipped by 3 bases and J by 7 bases, with 19 bases between them. The CDR3 is made up of 16 amino acids. CDR3 nucleotides: TGTGCCAGCAGTGACGGGATCGGAGATCTCCGGAATGAGCAGTTCTTC. Amino acids: CASSDGIGDLRNEQFF. The full variable domain, with the rest looked up from reference TRBV2 and TRBJ2-1, is EPEVTQTPSHQVTQMGQEVILRCVPISNHLYFYWYRQILGQKVEFLVSFYNNEISEKSEIFDDQFSVERPDGSNFTLKIRSTKLEDSAMYFCASSDGIGDLRNEQFFGPGTRLTVL.

This chain joins TRBV4-1 and TRBJ1-2; 7 nucleotides match TRBD1. Germline CDR1 reads MGHRA; CDR2 reads YSYEKL. J gave up 6 bases and V 0 bases, and 7 bases lay outside the gene matches. The CDR3 loop spans 15 amino acids. CDR3 sequence: CASSQDSARGDGYTF. The CDR3 DNA reads as TGCGCCAGCAGCCAAGATTCCGCCAGGGGGGATGGCTACACCTTC.

The V gene is TRBV6-1, the J gene TRBJ1-6; D might be TRBD1 (6 bases). V lost 4 bases to trimming and J lost 0 bases, with 10 bases between them. The CDR3 is 16 amino acids. Germline CDR1 and CDR2: MNHNS and SASEGT. CDR3 protein: CASSGDRSSYNSPLHF. Written as DNA, the CDR3 is TGTGCCAGCAGTGGCGACAGGAGCTCCTATAATTCACCCCTCCACTTT.

This chain uses TRBV19 with TRBJ2-5; the match to TRBD2 covers 9 bases. CDR3 length equals 15 residues. CDR1 is LNHDA and CDR2 is SQIVND in the germline V gene (reference sequence). V lost 3 bases to trimming and J lost 5 bases; unmatched junction nucleotides: 7. CDR3 amino acids: CASSILAGGSETQYF. As DNA, the CDR3 is TGTGCCAGTAGTATTCTGGCGGGGGGGTCGGAGACCCAGTACTTC. The entire variable domain, with the rest obtained from reference TRBV19 and TRBJ2-5, is as follows: DGGITQSPKYLFRKEGQNVTLSCEQNLNHDAMYWYRQDPGQGLRLIYYSQIVNDFQKGDIAEGYSVSREKKESFPLTVTSAQKNPTAFYLCASSILAGGSETQYFGPGTRLLVL.

The V and J genes are TRBV6-6 and TRBJ1-2; 7 nucleotides agree with TRBD1. This CDR3 region has 13 residues. CDR1 and CDR2 from the germline V gene are MNHNY and SVGAGI (reference sequence). V was clipped by 2 bases and J by 7 bases; unmatched bases: 4. CDR3 sequence reads: CASSYDRVGGYTF. DNA of the CDR3: TGTGCCAGCAGTTACGACAGGGTTGGTGGCTACACCTTC.